This T cell receptor (beta chain) was sequenced during a study of OX40 agonist ivuxolimab in advanced cancers. Libraries were prepared by immunoSEQ multiplex PCR; TCRdb keeps only in-frame clonotypes and omits some of them. The sample includes 65,000 to 85,000 clones, roughly 91% of them seen just once. Per the germline V gene, CDR1 is SGDLS and CDR2 is YYNGEE. The CDR3 is 11 amino acids. Deletions cut 0 bases from V and 8 bases from J, with 3 bases between. The clonotype originates from an adult with an advanced solid tumor such as melanoma, head and neck, liver or kidney cancer. The sequenced sample was CD4+ or CD8+ T cells sorted from blood, obtained in a trial of the OX40 agonist ivuxolimab. The rearrangement uses TRBV9 and TRBJ2-1; D is ambiguous. The CDR3 DNA sequence: TGTGCCAGCAGCGTAGGAGATGAGCAGTTCTTC. It translates to CASSVGDEQFF.